This TCR beta chain was captured by sequencing in a study of response to subunit inactivated influenza vaccine. TCRdb ran MiXCR on the RT-PCR reads and lists one entry per CDR3 protein. The sample includes some 190,000 distinct CDR3 sequences, about 15% of them seen just once. Germline V CDR1 and CDR2: SEHNR, FQNEAQ (reference sequence). Trimming took 4 bases from V and 0 from J, leaving 15 bases between them. The CDR3 loop spans 16 amino acids. The specimen comprised CD8+ T cells sorted from PBMCs, sampled 4 to 6 days after vaccination. V gene TRBV7-9 combines with J gene TRBJ1-2, with a tentative D call TRBD1 (6 bases). The receptor's source is a man aged 50-59 years who received an inactivated influenza vaccine. This CDR3 reads CASSYPGDKANYGYTF. CDR3 nucleotide sequence: TGTGCCAGCAGCTACCCTGGGGACAAAGCTAACTATGGCTACACCTTC.